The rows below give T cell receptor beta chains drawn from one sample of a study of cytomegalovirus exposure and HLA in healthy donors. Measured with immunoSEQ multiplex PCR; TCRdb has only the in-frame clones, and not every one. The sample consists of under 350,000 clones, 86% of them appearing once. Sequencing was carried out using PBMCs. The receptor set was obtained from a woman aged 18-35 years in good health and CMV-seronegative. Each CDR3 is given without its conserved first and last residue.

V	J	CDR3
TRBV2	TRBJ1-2	ASREQGRPGYT
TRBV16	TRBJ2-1	ASSQLRGRLNEQF
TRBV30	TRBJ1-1	AWSAGDRENTEAF
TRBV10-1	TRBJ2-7	ATGDSPYEQY
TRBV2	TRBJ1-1	ASKDRGNTEAF
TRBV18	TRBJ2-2	ASSPVGSSGELF
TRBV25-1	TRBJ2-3	ASSAWGGKATQY
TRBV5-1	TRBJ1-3	ASSWNRGNTIY
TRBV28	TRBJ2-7	ASSPGLAANSYEQY
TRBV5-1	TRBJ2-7	ASSLAPGQGFYEQY
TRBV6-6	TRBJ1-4	ASSYRQGVGEKLF
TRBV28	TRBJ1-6	ASSLRPRANSPLH
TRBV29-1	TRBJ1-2	SVGDRSGPGGYT
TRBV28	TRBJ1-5	ASSLRAGSSNQPQH
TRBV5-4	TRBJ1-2	ASRQTEESYGYT
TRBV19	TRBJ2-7	ASSRQGYEQY
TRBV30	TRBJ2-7	AWSPRAGFNPEQY
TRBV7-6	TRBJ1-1	ASSSRQGWRTEAF
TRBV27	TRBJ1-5	ASSFLGTDFSPQPQH
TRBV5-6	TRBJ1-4	ASSLVGTGNEKLF
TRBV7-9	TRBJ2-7	ASSFGSYEQY
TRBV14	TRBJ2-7	ASSQEGTSGNYEQY
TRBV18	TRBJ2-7	ASSPPQGGYEQY
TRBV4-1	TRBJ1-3	ASSQGTGASGNTIY
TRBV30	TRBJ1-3	AWGGISGNTIY
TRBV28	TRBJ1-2	ASNQQGSAYGYT
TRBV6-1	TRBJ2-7	ASSPRTGPSYEQY
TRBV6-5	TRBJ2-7	ASSPHSDSYEQY
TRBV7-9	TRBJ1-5	ASSSDRVHQPQH
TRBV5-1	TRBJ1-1	ASSDRTGNTEAF
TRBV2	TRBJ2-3	ASSRTGGTDTQY
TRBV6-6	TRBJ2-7	ASSPLTGGRSYEQY
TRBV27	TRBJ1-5	ASSPRTGPSNQPQH
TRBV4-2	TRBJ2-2	ASSQEREDTGELF
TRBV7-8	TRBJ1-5	ASSLSTGAQPQH
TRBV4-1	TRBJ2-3	ASSQDLPWGVVDTQY
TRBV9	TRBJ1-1	ASSVGGVGTEAF
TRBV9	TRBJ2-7	ASSPRTGHHEQY
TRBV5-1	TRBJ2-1	ASSFIAGGSYNEQF
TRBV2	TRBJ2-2	ASGVRTGELF
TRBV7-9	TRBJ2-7	ASSLGGTHSYEQY
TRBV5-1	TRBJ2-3	ASSPGLAVATDTQY
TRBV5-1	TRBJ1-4	ASSLMGSSTNEKLF
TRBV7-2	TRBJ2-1	ASSEAGAYNEQF
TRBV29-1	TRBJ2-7	SDRRTVNSYEQY
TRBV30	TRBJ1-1	AWLRLEAF
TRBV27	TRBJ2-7	ASSLIRGSDEQY
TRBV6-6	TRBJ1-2	ASSLTPRGGYT
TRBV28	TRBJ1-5	ACGLPNQPQH
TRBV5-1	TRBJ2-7	ASRDTYEQY
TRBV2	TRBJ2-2	ASSEALPGSGTGELF
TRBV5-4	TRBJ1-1	ASSLEWTANTEAF
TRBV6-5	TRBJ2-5	ASNTGGWETQY
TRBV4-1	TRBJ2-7	ASSHPPRAREQY
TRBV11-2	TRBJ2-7	ASSLRGTSGIYEQY
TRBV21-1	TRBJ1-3	ASSKGPHGYSGNTIY
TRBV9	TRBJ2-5	ASSVGVATETQY
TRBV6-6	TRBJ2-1	ASSTETGRNYNEQF
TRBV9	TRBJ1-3	ASSAGQGYGNTIY
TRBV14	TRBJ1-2	ASSQVQGHGYT